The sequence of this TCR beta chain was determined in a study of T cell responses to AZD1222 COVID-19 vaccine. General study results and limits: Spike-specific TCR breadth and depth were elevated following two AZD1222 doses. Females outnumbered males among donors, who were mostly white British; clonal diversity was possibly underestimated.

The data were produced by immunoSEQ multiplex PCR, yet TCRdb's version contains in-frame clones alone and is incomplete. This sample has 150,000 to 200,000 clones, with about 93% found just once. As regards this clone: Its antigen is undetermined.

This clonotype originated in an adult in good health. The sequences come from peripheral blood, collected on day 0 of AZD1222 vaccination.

The CDR3 coding sequence is TGTGCCAGCAGTGAAGCGCGGGTAGCGGGATACGAGCAGTACTTC. Amino acid sequence: CASSEARVAGYEQYF. The rearrangement uses TRBV2 and TRBJ2-7; 8 bases fit TRBD2. The CDR3 is 15 amino acids. Trimming cost V 0 bases and J 4 bases; bases outside gene matches: 5. Germline CDR1 and CDR2: SNHLY and FYNNEI.